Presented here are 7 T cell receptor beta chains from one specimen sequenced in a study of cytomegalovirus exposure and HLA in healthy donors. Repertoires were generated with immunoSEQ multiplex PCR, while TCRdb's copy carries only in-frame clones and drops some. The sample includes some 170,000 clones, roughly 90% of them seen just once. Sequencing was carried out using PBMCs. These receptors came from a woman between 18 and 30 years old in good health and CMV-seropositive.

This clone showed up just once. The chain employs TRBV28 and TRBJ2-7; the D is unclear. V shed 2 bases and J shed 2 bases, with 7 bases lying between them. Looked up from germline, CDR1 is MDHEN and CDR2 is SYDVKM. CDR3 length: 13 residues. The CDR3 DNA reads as TGTGCCAGCAGTTTAGAGGCGCCCTACGAGCAGTACTTC. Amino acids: CASSLEAPYEQYF.

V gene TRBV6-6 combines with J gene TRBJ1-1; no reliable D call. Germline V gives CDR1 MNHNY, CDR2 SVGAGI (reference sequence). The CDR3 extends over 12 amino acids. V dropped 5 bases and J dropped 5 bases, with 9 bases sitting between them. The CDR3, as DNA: TGTGCCAGCAGTATTCTGGAGACTGAAGCTTTCTTT. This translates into CASSILETEAFF.

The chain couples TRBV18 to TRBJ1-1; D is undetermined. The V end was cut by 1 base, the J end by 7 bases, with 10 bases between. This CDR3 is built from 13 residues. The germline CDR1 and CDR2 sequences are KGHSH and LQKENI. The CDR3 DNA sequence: TGTGCCAGCTCACCACGGTCAGATCTTGAAGCTTTCTTT. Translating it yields CASSPRSDLEAFF. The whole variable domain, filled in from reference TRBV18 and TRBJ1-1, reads NAGVMQNPRHLVRRRGQEARLRCSPMKGHSHVYWYRQLPEEGLKFMVYLQKENIIDESGMPKERFSAEFPKEGPSILRIQQVVRGDSAAYFCASSPRSDLEAFFGQGTRLTVV.

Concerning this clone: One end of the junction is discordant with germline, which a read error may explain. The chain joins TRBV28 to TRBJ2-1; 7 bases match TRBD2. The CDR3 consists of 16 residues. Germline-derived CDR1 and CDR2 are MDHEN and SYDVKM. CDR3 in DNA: TGTGCCAGCAGTCCACAGGCGGGGAGGGCCTACTATGAGCAGTTCTTC. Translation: CASSPQAGRAYYEQFF.

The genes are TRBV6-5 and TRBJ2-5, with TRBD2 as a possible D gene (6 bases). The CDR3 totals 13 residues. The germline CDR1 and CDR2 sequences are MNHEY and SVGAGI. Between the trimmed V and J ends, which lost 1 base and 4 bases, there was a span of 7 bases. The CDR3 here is CASSYLGGETQYF. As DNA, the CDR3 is TGTGCCAGCAGTTACTTGGGGGGAGAGACCCAGTACTTC.

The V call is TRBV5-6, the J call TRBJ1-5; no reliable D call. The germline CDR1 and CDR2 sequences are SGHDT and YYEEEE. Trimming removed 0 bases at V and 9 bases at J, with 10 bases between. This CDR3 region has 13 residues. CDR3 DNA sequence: TGTGCCAGCAGCTTGGACGGCCGCGGGCCCCAGCATTTT. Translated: CASSLDGRGPQHF.

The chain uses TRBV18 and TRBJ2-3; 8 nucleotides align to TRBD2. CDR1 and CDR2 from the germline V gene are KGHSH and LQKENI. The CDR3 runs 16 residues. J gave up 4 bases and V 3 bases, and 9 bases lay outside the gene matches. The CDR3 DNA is TGTGCCAGCTCACCGCTACTAGCGGAGGGCGCAGATACGCAGTATTTT. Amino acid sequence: CASSPLLAEGADTQYF.